The 30 T cell receptor beta chains given below trace back to one sample, sequenced in a study of cytomegalovirus exposure and HLA in healthy donors. Vbeta (60) and Jbeta (13) primers were used in the PCR. TCRdb's copy holds only in-frame clones and misses some; the assay was immunoSEQ multiplex PCR. This sample has over 150,000 clones, with around 84% found just once. Sequenced sample: PBMCs. The receptor set was obtained from a male donor in good health and CMV-seropositive.

This clone was picked up one time. J is TRBJ1-5 and V is TRBV28, with TRBD1 matching 7 bases. Trimming removed 7 bases from V and 1 base from J; junction bases left unmatched: 4. The CDR3 covers 14 residues. CDR1 is MDHEN, CDR2 SYDVKM, per germline. CDR3 amino acids: CASNPGGSNQPQHF. The DNA of the CDR3 is TGTGCCAGCAATCCAGGGGGGAGCAATCAGCCCCAGCATTTT.

The gene calls are TRBV18 and TRBJ2-1; TRBD2 agrees at 13 bases. Losses at the gene ends were 3 bases for V and 8 bases for J; bases not matched to a gene: 10. Per the germline V gene, CDR1 is KGHSH and CDR2 is LQKENI. The CDR3 runs to 17 residues. Here the CDR3 DNA reads TGTGCCAGCTCACCGAGGACCGGACTAGCGGGAGTTGATGAGCAGTTCTTC. Translated: CASSPRTGLAGVDEQFF.

This sequence joins TRBV9 and TRBJ2-1, with 7 bases identical to TRBD1. This CDR3 comprises 15 residues. J gave up 4 bases and V 4 bases, and 8 bases lay outside the gene matches. In germline, CDR1 is SGDLS, CDR2 YYNGEE. The CDR3 loop is CASSKRDREYNEQFF. The DNA for the CDR3 is TGTGCCAGCAGCAAGAGGGACAGAGAATACAATGAGCAGTTCTTC. Combining the CDR3 with reference TRBV9 and TRBJ2-1 gives the whole variable domain DSGVTQTPKHLITATGQRVTLRCSPRSGDLSVYWYQQSLDQGLQFLIQYYNGEERAKGNILERFSAQQFPDLHSELNLSSLELGDSALYFCASSKRDREYNEQFFGPGTRLTVL.

This chain links TRBV30 with TRBJ2-7; TRBD2 is a possible D gene (5 bases). Trimming cost V 0 bases and J 5 bases, with 14 bases left between them. The CDR3 is 14 amino acids. Per germline, CDR1 GTSNPN and CDR2 SVGIG (reference sequence). CDR3 sequence reads: CAWSVGGRVDEQYF. Written as DNA, the CDR3 is TGTGCCTGGAGTGTCGGTGGGAGAGTGGACGAGCAGTACTTC.

The chain couples TRBV7-2 to TRBJ2-1; TRBD1 matches at 10 bases. Germline CDR1 reads SGHTA; CDR2 reads FQGNSA. The CDR3 is 14 residues long. The V segment lost 5 bases and the J segment 8 bases; nucleotides outside the gene matches: 6. CDR3 coding DNA: TGTGCCAGCAGCGCACGACAGGGGGCCTATGAGCAGTTCTTC. This sequence encodes CASSARQGAYEQFF. Full variable domain (outside the CDR3, taken from reference TRBV7-2 and TRBJ2-1): GAGVSQSPSNKVTEKGKDVELRCDPISGHTALYWYRQSLGQGLEFLIYFQGNSAPDKSGLPSDRFSAERTGGSVSTLTIQRTQQEDSAVYLCASSARQGAYEQFFGPGTRLTVL.

This chain uses TRBV19 with TRBJ1-1; 8 bases are a match to TRBD1. The CDR3 sequence is 13 residues long. Germline lookup yields CDR1 LNHDA and CDR2 SQIVND (reference sequence). J gave up 5 bases and V 10 bases, and 9 bases lay outside the gene matches. Here the CDR3 DNA reads TGTGCCAACCTAGACAGGGGAGGGACTGAAGCTTTCTTT. Translation gives CANLDRGGTEAFF.

The chain carries TRBV5-1 and TRBJ2-7; 16 nucleotides agree with TRBD2. CDR3 length equals 16 residues. Germline values: CDR1 SGHRS, CDR2 YFSETQ. The V segment lost 4 bases and the J segment 5 bases; nucleotides outside the gene matches: 6. Here the CDR3 reads CASSTGLAGGFHEQYF. In DNA form, the CDR3 reads TGCGCCAGCAGCACGGGACTAGCGGGAGGGTTCCACGAGCAGTACTTC.

The gene calls are TRBV7-9 and TRBJ2-1; the match to TRBD1 covers 8 bases. The CDR3 sequence is 14 residues long. Losses at the gene ends were 1 base for V and 8 bases for J; bases not matched to a gene: 4. Looked up from germline, CDR1 is SEHNR and CDR2 is FQNEAQ (reference sequence). CDR3 sequence (DNA): TGTGCCAGCAGCTTAGGGTCGACAGGGGATGAGCAGTTCTTC. It is translated as CASSLGSTGDEQFF. The entire variable domain, with the rest obtained from reference TRBV7-9 and TRBJ2-1, is as follows: DTGVSQNPRHKITKRGQNVTFRCDPISEHNRLYWYRQTLGQGPEFLTYFQNEAQLEKSRLLSDRFSAERPKGSFSTLEIQRTEQGDSAMYLCASSLGSTGDEQFFGPGTRLTVL.

The chain uses TRBV29-1 and TRBJ1-4; 11 bases match TRBD1. The V gene end was trimmed by 4 bases and the J gene end by 4 bases; junction bases not matched to a gene: 11. There are 17 residues in the CDR3. From germline, CDR1 is SQVTM and CDR2 ANQGSEA. Here the CDR3 reads CSVGQGWDRGNNEKLFF. The CDR3 DNA is TGCAGCGTTGGACAGGGATGGGACAGGGGGAATAATGAAAAACTGTTTTTT. Looking up the rest from reference TRBV29-1 and TRBJ1-4 gives the full variable domain: SAVISQKPSRDICQRGTSLTIQCQVDSQVTMMFWYRQQPGQSLTLIATANQGSEATYESGFVIDKFPISRPNLTFSTLTVSNMSPEDSSIYLCSVGQGWDRGNNEKLFFGSGTQLSVL.

The rearrangement uses TRBV4-3 and TRBJ1-3; D uncertain. The ends were cut back, 1 base at V and 0 bases at J, with 7 bases in the middle. Germline loops: CDR1 LGHNA, CDR2 YSLEER. This CDR3 is built from 15 residues. CDR3 region: CASSQAHNSGNTIYF. DNA of the CDR3: TGCGCCAGCAGCCAAGCTCACAACTCTGGAAACACCATATATTTT.

V gene TRBV7-9 combines with J gene TRBJ2-5; TRBD2 is a possible D gene (6 bases). The J call may be in error: the DNA end matches TRBJ2-7 better. CDR3 length equals 14 residues. Germline lookup yields CDR1 SEHNR and CDR2 FQNEAQ (reference sequence). Here the CDR3 DNA reads TGTGCCAGCAGCTTAGGACTAGTAACAGGCGAGCAGTACTTC. Protein sequence: CASSLGLVTGEQYF.

The V call is TRBV5-4, the J call TRBJ1-1, with D tentatively TRBD1 (5 bases). CDR1 is SGHNT, CDR2 YYREEE, per germline (reference sequence). The CDR3 contains 13 residues. Trimming cost V 3 bases and J 7 bases, with 13 bases left between them. The CDR3 here is CASSSGGGDEAFF. CDR3 DNA: TGTGCCAGCAGCTCGGGGGGAGGGGATGAAGCTTTCTTT.

The chain carries TRBV5-1 and TRBJ2-2, with 9 bases lining up with TRBD1. V lost 3 bases, J lost 5 bases, and 5 bases stayed unmatched. The CDR3 is 15 residues long. The V gene's germline CDR1 is SGHRS and CDR2 YFSETQ. CDR3: CASSYRDRDTGELFF. CDR3 DNA: TGCGCCAGCAGCTACCGGGACAGGGATACCGGGGAGCTGTTTTTT.

The V and J genes are TRBV4-3 and TRBJ2-7; 8 bases match TRBD2. Trimming at V came to 4 bases and at J to 4 bases, leaving 6 bases not matched to a gene. CDR3 length equals 14 residues. CDR1 and CDR2 from the germline V gene are LGHNA and YSLEER. CDR3 loop: CASSPGLAEYEQYF. CDR3 bases: TGCGCCAGCAGCCCAGGACTAGCAGAATACGAGCAGTACTTC.

The table lists this clone with a few counts. The CDR3 coding sequence is TGTGCCAGCAGGGACCGCGGGGCGGACACTGAAGCTTTCTTT. Protein sequence: CASRDRGADTEAFF. The chain combines TRBV5-4 with TRBJ1-1; maybe TRBD1 (5 bases). The V and J ends lost 5 bases and 3 bases respectively, with 14 bases between them. Looked up from germline, CDR1 is SGHNT and CDR2 is YYREEE (reference sequence). The CDR3 is 14 residues long. Combining the CDR3 with reference TRBV5-4 and TRBJ1-1 gives the whole variable domain ETGVTQSPTHLIKTRGQQVTLRCSSQSGHNTVSWYQQALGQGPQFIFQYYREEENGRGNFPPRFSGLQFPNYSSELNVNALELDDSALYLCASRDRGADTEAFFGQGTRLTVV.

In this sample, this clone turned up once. The chain is built from TRBV4-1 and TRBJ2-7; 7 bases are shared with TRBD2. This CDR3 comprises 16 residues. J lost 6 bases, V lost 3 bases, and 14 bases had no gene match. The germline CDR1 and CDR2 sequences are MGHRA and YSYEKL. DNA for the CDR3: TGCGCCAGCAGCCACCCGGCGCGGGAGCCCCTCGGCGAGCAGTACTTC. Translating gives CASSHPAREPLGEQYF.

CDR3 nucleotide sequence: TGTGCCAGCAGCTGGCGGAGGGTTAGCAATCAGCCCCAGCATTTT. Translating gives CASSWRRVSNQPQHF. The chain employs TRBV7-9 and TRBJ1-5; the D is unclear. Trimming took off 4 bases at V and 0 bases at J, with 10 bases between the two ends. Germline V gives CDR1 SEHNR, CDR2 FQNEAQ (reference sequence). The CDR3 contains 15 residues. Variable domain in full (rest from reference TRBV7-9 and TRBJ1-5): DTGVSQNPRHKITKRGQNVTFRCDPISEHNRLYWYRQTLGQGPEFLTYFQNEAQLEKSRLLSDRFSAERPKGSFSTLEIQRTEQGDSAMYLCASSWRRVSNQPQHFGDGTRLSIL.

In this sample, this clone turned up once. The V and J genes are TRBV4-3 and TRBJ1-1; D is uncertain. Germline V gene data show CDR1 as LGHNA and CDR2 as YSLEER. Between the trimmed V and J ends, which lost 0 bases and 3 bases, there was a span of 11 bases. This CDR3 region has 15 residues. The DNA for the CDR3 is TGCGCCAGCAGCCAAGACGGGAGATTGGACACTGAAGCTTTCTTT. It encodes CASSQDGRLDTEAFF.

This clone was counted a single time. The rearrangement links TRBV9 to TRBJ1-2; D possibly corresponds to TRBD1 (6 bases). The germline V gene encodes CDR1 SGDLS and CDR2 YYNGEE. Trimming took off 7 bases at V and 4 bases at J, with 8 bases between the two ends. The CDR3 has 11 residues. CDR3 sequence: CASEGVYGYTF. In DNA form, the CDR3 reads TGTGCCAGCGAGGGGGTCTATGGCTACACCTTC.

The CDR3 here is CASLRKGSNQPQHF. CDR3 sequence (DNA): TGTGCCAGTCTCCGAAAGGGGAGCAATCAGCCCCAGCATTTT. This sequence joins TRBV19 and TRBJ1-5; a weak D match, TRBD1 (5 bases). Trimming took off 8 bases at V and 1 base at J, with 12 bases between the two ends. This CDR3 spans 14 amino acids. The germline V gene encodes CDR1 LNHDA and CDR2 SQIVND (reference sequence).

The chain joins TRBV27 to TRBJ1-6; D gene ambiguous. Germline loops: CDR1 MNHEY, CDR2 SMNVEV (reference sequence). V lost 3 bases, J lost 8 bases, and 5 bases lay in between. This CDR3 is 12 amino acids long. The chain's CDR3 is CASSFIDSPLHF. The CDR3 coding sequence is TGTGCCAGCAGTTTTATAGATTCACCCCTCCACTTT.

The chain uses TRBV18 and TRBJ2-3; 8 bases fit TRBD2. The CDR3 has 16 residues. V was clipped by 0 bases and J by 3 bases; unmatched bases: 5. Germline CDR1 is KGHSH and CDR2 is LQKENI. CDR3 in amino acids: CASSPPGRGVTDTQYF. The DNA for the CDR3 is TGTGCCAGCTCACCACCGGGGCGGGGGGTTACAGATACGCAGTATTTT.

The CDR3 region is CAWKEGVGNTIYF. The CDR3 bases are TGTGCCTGGAAGGAAGGGGTTGGAAACACCATATATTTT. The V and J genes are TRBV30 and TRBJ1-3, with a tentative D call TRBD1 (5 bases). The V gene lost 4 bases and the J gene lost 3 bases, with 10 bases spanning the gap. The length of the CDR3 is 13 residues. Germline CDR1 and CDR2: GTSNPN and SVGIG (reference sequence).

This sequence joins TRBV9 and TRBJ1-2; D gene uncertain. This CDR3 region has 15 residues. With 3 bases removed from V and 7 bases from J, the gap between germline ends came to 19 bases. Germline lookup yields CDR1 SGDLS and CDR2 YYNGEE. The CDR3 protein is CASSGPLGGLGGYTF. For the CDR3, the DNA is TGTGCCAGCAGCGGCCCCCTCGGAGGGTTGGGTGGCTACACCTTC.

The V call is TRBV20-1, the J call TRBJ1-2; D remains ambiguous. CDR1 and CDR2 (germline): DFQATT, SNEGSKA (reference sequence). Trimming left V 6 bases short and J 0 bases short, with 5 bases between. The CDR3 covers 11 residues. CDR3 residues: CSAGTNYGYTF. In DNA form, the CDR3 reads TGCAGTGCCGGGACTAACTATGGCTACACCTTC.

This CDR3 is CAISEGLAGSDTQYF. DNA of the CDR3: TGTGCCATCAGTGAGGGTCTAGCGGGCTCTGATACGCAGTATTTT. The chain uses TRBV10-3 and TRBJ2-3; 8 bases align to TRBD2. The V and J ends lost 2 bases and 6 bases, in that order; junction bases with no gene match: 7. Germline CDR1 reads ENHRY; CDR2 reads SYGVKD. The CDR3 is 15 amino acids.

The chain links TRBV9 to TRBJ2-2; D not resolved. Germline CDR1 SGDLS, CDR2 YYNGEE. The ends were cut back, 3 bases at V and 0 bases at J, with 6 bases in the middle. The CDR3 sequence is 14 residues long. In DNA, the CDR3 is TGTGCCAGCAGCGCAACAGCGAACACCGGGGAGCTGTTTTTT. As protein: CASSATANTGELFF.

V and J are TRBV18 and TRBJ2-5; 7 nucleotides align to TRBD2. The CDR3 runs 15 residues. CDR1 and CDR2 (germline): KGHSH, LQKENI. V trimming: 0 bases; J trimming: 5 bases; junction bases outside the gene matches: 6. CDR3 nucleotides: TGTGCCAGCTCACCACCGGGGGGGTCTAGGGAGACCCAGTACTTC. It codes for CASSPPGGSRETQYF.

The rearrangement uses TRBV30 and TRBJ1-4; D gene ambiguous. The ends were cut back, 0 bases at V and 8 bases at J, with 10 bases in the middle. Germline assignment: CDR1 GTSNPN and CDR2 SVGIG (reference sequence). The CDR3 runs to 13 residues. The CDR3: CAWSVGSWEKLFF. DNA for the CDR3: TGTGCCTGGAGTGTGGGCAGTTGGGAAAAACTGTTTTTT.

The rearrangement links TRBV11-2 to TRBJ2-2; the match to TRBD2 covers 9 bases. The length of the CDR3 is 17 residues. Germline trimming cut 5 bases from V and 6 bases from J; bases unmatched to any gene: 13. CDR1 and CDR2 (germline): SGHAT, FQNNGV. CDR3 sequence: CASSPEASGVVSGELFF. DNA for the CDR3: TGTGCCAGCAGCCCCGAGGCTAGCGGGGTGGTTTCCGGGGAGCTGTTTTTT.